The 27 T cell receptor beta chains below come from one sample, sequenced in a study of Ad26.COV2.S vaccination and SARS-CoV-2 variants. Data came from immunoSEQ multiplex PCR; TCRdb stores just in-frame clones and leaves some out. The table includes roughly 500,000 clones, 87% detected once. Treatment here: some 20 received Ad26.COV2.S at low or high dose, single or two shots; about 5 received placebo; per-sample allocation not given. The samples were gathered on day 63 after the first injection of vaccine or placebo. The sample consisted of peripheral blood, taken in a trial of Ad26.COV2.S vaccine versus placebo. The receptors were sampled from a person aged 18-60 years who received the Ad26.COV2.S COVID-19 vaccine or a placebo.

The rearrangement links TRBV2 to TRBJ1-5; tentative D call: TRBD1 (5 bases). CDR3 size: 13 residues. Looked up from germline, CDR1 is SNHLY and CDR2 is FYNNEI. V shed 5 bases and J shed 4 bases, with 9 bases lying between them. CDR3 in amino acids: CASSYSGNQPQHF. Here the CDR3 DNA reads TGTGCCAGCAGTTATTCAGGGAATCAGCCCCAGCATTTT. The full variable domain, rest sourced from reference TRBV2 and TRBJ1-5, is EPEVTQTPSHQVTQMGQEVILRCVPISNHLYFYWYRQILGQKVEFLVSFYNNEISEKSEIFDDQFSVERPDGSNFTLKIRSTKLEDSAMYFCASSYSGNQPQHFGDGTRLSIL.

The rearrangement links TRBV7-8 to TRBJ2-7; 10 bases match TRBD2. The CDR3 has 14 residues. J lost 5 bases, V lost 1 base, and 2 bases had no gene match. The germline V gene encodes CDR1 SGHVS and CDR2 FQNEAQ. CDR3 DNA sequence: TGTGCCAGCAGCTTAGGGCTAGCGGGAGACGAGCAGTACTTC. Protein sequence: CASSLGLAGDEQYF. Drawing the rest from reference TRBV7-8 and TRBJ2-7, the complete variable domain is GAGVSQSPRYKVAKRGQDVALRCDPISGHVSLFWYQQALGQGPEFLTYFQNEAQLDKSGLPSDRFFAERPEGSVSTLKIQRTQQEDSAVYLCASSLGLAGDEQYFGPGTRLTVT.

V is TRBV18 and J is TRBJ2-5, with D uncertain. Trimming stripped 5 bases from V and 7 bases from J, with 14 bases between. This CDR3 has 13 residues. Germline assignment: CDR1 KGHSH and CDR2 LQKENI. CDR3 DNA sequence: TGTGCCAGCTCAAAAGGACGCCCTGGGACCCAGTACTTC. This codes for CASSKGRPGTQYF.

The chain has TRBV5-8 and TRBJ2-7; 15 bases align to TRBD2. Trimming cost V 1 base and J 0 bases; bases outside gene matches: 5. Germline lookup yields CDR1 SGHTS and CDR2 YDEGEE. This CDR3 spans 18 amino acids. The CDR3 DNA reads TGTGCCAGCAGCTTGCAGGGGACTAGCGGGAGGTTCTCCTACGAGCAGTACTTC. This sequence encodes CASSLQGTSGRFSYEQYF.

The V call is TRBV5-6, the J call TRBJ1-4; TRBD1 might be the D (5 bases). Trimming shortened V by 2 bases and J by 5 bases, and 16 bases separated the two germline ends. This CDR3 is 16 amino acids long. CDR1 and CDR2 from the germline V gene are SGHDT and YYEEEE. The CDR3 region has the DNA TGTGCCAGCAGCTTAACCTGGCAGGGAGGGAATGAAAAACTGTTTTTT. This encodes CASSLTWQGGNEKLFF.

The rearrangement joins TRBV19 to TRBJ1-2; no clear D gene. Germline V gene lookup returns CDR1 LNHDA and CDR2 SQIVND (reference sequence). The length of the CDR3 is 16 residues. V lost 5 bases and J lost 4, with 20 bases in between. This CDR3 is CASSPHSGDPSYGYTF. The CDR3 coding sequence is TGTGCCAGTAGTCCTCACTCCGGAGACCCATCCTATGGCTACACCTTC.

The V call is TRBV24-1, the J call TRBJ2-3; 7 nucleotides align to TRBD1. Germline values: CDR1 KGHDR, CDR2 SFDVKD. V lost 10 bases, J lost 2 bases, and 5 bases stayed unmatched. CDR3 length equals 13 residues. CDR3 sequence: CATGDSSTDTQYF. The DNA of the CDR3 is TGTGCCACTGGGGACAGTTCCACAGATACGCAGTATTTT.

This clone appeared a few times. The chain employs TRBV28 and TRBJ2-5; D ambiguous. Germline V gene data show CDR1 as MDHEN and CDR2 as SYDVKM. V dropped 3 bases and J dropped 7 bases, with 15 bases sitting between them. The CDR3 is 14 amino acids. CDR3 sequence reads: CASSLDGWGGTQYF. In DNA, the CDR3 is TGTGCCAGCAGTTTGGACGGATGGGGTGGGACCCAGTACTTC.

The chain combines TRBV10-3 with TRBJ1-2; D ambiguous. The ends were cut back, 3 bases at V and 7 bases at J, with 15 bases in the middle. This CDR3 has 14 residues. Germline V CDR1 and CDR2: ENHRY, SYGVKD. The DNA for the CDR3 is TGTGCCATCAGTGATAGCACAAACGTCGGTGGCTACACCTTC. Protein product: CAISDSTNVGGYTF.

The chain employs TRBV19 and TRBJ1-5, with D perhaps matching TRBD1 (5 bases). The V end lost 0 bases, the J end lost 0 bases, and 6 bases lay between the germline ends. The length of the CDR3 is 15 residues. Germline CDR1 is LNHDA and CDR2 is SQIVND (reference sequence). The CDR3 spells CASSIEGDSNQPQHF. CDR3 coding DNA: TGTGCCAGTAGTATAGAGGGGGATAGCAATCAGCCCCAGCATTTT.

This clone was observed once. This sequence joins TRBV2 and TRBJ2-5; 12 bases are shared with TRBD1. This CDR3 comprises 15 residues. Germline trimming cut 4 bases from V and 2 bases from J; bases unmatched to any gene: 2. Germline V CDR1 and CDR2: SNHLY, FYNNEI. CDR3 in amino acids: CASSGGQGAQETQYF. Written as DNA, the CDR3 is TGTGCCAGCAGTGGGGGACAGGGGGCTCAAGAGACCCAGTACTTC.

The CDR3 nucleotides read TGTGCCAGCAGAACAGGGACCGAGCAGTACTTC. It translates to CASRTGTEQYF. The chain employs TRBV6-5 and TRBJ2-7; the D gene is possibly TRBD1 (6 bases). V was trimmed by 6 bases and J by 6 bases, leaving 9 bases between them. CDR1 and CDR2 (germline): MNHEY, SVGAGI. The CDR3 spans 11 residues.

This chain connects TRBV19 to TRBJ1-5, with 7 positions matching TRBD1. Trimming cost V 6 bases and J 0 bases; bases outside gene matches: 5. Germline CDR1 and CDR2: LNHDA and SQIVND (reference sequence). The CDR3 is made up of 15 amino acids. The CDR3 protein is CASRTGTVSNQPQHF. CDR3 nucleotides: TGTGCCAGTAGGACCGGGACAGTTAGCAATCAGCCCCAGCATTTT.

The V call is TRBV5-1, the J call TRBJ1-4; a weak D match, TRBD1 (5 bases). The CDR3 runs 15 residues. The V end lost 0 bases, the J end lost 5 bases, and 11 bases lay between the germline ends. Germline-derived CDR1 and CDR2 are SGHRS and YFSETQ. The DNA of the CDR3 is TGCGCCAGCAGCTTGGTGGCAGGGCGCAATGAAAAACTGTTTTTT. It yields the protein CASSLVAGRNEKLFF.

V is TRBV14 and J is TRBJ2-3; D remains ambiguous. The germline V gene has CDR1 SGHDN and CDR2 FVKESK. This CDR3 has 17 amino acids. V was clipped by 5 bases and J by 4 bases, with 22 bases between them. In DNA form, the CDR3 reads TGTGCCAGCAGCAAACCCCCGCTGGGTCTAGTCCCAGATACGCAGTATTTT. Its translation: CASSKPPLGLVPDTQYF. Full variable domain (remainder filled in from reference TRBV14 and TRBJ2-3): EAGVTQFPSHSVIEKGQTVTLRCDPISGHDNLYWYRRVMGKEIKFLLHFVKESKQDESGMPNNRFLAERTGGTYSTLKVQPAELEDSGVYFCASSKPPLGLVPDTQYFGPGTRLTVL.

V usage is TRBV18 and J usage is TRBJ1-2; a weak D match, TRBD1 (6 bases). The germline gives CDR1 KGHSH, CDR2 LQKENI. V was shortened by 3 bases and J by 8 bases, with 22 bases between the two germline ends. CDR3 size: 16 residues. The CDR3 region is CASSPEQSGARGGYTF. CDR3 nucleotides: TGTGCCAGCTCACCGGAACAGTCAGGGGCTCGCGGCGGCTACACCTTC.

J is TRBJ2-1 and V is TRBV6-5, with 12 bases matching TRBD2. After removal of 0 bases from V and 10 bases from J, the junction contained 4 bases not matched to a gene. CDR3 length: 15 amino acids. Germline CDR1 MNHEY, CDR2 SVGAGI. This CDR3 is CASSYSILAGGEQFF. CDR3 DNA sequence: TGTGCCAGCAGTTACTCAATCCTAGCGGGAGGGGAGCAGTTCTTC.

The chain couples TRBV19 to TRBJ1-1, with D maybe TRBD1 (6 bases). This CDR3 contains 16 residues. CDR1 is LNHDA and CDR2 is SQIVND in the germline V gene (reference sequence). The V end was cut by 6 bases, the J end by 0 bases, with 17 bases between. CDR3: CASRPTGGQMNTEAFF. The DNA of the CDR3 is TGTGCCAGTAGGCCAACTGGAGGACAGATGAACACTGAAGCTTTCTTT.

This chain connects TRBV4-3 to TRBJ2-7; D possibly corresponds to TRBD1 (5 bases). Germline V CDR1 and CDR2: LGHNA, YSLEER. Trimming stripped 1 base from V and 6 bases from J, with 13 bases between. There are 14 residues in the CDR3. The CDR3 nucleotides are TGCGCCAGCAGCCAAGCCTGGGGCCAATTCGAGCAGTACTTC. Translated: CASSQAWGQFEQYF.

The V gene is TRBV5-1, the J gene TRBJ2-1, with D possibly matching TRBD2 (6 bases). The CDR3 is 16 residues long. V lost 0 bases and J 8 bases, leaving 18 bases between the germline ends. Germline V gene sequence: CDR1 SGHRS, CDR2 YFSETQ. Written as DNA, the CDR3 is TGCGCCAGCAGCTTGGTTCTGGGCGGGAAGAGCGATGAGCAGTTCTTC. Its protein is CASSLVLGGKSDEQFF.

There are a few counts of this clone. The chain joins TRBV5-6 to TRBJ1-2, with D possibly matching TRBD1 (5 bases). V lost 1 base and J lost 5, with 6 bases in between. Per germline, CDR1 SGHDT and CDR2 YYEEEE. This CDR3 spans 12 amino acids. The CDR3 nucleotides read TGTGCCAGCAGCTTGAAGGGGTATGGCTACACCTTC. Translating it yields CASSLKGYGYTF.

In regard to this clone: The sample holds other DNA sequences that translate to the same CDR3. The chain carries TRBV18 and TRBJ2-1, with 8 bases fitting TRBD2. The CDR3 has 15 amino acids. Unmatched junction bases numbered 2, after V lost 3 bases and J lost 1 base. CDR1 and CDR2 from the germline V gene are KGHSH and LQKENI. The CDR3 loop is CASSPSGSSYNEQFF. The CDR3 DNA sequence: TGTGCCAGCTCACCGAGCGGGAGTTCCTACAATGAGCAGTTCTTC.

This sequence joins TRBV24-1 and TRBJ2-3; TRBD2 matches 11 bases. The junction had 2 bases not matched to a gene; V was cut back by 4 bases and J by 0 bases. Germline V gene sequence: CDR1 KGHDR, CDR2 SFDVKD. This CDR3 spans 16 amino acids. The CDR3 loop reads CATSDPSGGSTDTQYF. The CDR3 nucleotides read TGTGCCACCAGTGACCCTAGCGGGGGGAGCACAGATACGCAGTATTTT.

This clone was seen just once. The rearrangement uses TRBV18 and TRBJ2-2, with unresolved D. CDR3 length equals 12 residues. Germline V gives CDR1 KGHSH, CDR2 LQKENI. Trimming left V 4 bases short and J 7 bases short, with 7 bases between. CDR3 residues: CASSLDFGELFF. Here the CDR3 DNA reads TGTGCCAGCTCACTAGACTTCGGGGAGCTGTTTTTT.

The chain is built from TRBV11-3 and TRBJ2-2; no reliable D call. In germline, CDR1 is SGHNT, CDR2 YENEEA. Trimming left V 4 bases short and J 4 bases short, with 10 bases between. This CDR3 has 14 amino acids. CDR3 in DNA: TGTGCCAGCAGCTCCCGGCCCGGCACCGGGGAGCTGTTTTTT. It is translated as CASSSRPGTGELFF.

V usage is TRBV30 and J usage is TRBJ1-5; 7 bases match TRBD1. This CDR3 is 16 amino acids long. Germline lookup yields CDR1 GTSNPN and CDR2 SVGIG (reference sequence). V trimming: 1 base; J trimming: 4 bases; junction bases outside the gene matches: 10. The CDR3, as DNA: TGTGCCTGGAGTGCTCGGACCGGGACAGATAATCAGCCCCAGCATTTT. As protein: CAWSARTGTDNQPQHF. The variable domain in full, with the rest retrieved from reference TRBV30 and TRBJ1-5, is SQTIHQWPATLVQPVGSPLSLECTVEGTSNPNLYWYRQAAGRGLQLLFYSVGIGQISSEVPQNLSASRPQDRQFILSSKKLLLSDSGFYLCAWSARTGTDNQPQHFGDGTRLSIL.

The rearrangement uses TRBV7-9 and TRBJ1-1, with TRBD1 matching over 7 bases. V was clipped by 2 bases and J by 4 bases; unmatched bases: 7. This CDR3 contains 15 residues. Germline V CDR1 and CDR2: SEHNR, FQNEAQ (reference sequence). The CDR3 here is CASSLSFRGGTEAFF. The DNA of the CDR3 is TGTGCCAGCAGCTTAAGTTTCAGGGGGGGCACTGAAGCTTTCTTT.